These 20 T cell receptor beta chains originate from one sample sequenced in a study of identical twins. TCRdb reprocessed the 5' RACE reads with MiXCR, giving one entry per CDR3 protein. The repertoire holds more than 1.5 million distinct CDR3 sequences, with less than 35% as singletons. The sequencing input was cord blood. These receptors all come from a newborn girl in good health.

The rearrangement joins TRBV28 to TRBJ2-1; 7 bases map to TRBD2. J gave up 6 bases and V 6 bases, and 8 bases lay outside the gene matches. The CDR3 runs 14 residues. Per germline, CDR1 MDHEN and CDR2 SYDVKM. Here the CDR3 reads CASRPGTNFNEQFF. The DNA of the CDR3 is TGTGCCAGCAGACCCGGGACTAATTTCAATGAGCAGTTCTTC.

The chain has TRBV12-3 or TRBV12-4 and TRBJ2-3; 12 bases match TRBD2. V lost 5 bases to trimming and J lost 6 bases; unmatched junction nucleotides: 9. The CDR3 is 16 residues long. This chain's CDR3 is CASSPRLAGASDTQYF. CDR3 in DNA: TGTGCCAGCAGTCCACGACTAGCGGGGGCTTCCGATACGCAGTATTTT.

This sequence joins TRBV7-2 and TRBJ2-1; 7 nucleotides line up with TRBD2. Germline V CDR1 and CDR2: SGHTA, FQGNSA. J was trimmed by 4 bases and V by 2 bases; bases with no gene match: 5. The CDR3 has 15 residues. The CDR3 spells CASSLSLAPYNEQFF. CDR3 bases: TGTGCCAGCAGCTTATCACTAGCGCCATACAATGAGCAGTTCTTC. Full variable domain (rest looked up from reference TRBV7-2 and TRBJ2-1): GAGVSQSPSNKVTEKGKDVELRCDPISGHTALYWYRQSLGQGLEFLIYFQGNSAPDKSGLPSDRFSAERTGGSVSTLTIQRTQQEDSAVYLCASSLSLAPYNEQFFGPGTRLTVL.

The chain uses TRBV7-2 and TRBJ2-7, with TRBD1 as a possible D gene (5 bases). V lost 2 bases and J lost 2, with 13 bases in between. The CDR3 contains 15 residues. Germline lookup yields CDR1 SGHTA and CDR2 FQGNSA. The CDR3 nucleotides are TGTGCCAGCAGCTTACAGGGTTGGGGCCCCTACGAGCAGTACTTC. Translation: CASSLQGWGPYEQYF.

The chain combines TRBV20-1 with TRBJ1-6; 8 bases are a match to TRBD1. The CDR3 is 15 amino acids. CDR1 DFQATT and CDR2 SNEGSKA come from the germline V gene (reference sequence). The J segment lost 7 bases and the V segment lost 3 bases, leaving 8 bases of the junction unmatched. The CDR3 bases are TGCAGTGCTAGTAATACAGGGGGGGGAAATTCACCCCTCCACTTT. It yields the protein CSASNTGGGNSPLHF.

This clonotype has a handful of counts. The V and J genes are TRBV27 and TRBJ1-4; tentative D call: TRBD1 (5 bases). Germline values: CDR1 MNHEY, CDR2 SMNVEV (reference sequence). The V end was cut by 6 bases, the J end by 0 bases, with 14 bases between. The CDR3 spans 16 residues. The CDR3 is CASSSQGFATNEKLFF. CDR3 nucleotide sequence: TGTGCCAGCAGCAGTCAGGGTTTTGCAACTAATGAAAAACTGTTTTTT.

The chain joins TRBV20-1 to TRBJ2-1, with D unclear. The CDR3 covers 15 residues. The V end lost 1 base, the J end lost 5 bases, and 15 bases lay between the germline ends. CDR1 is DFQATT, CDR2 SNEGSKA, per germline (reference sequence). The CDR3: CSARGLGLGHNEQFF. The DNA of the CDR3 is TGCAGTGCTAGAGGTTTAGGGCTCGGGCACAATGAGCAGTTCTTC.

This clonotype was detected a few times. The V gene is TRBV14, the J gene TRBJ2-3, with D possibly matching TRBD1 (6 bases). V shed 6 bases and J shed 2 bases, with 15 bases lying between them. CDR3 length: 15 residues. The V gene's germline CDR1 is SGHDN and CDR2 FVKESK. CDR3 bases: TGTGCCAGCAGGAATCGGACAGTTCCCACAGATACGCAGTATTTT. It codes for CASRNRTVPTDTQYF.

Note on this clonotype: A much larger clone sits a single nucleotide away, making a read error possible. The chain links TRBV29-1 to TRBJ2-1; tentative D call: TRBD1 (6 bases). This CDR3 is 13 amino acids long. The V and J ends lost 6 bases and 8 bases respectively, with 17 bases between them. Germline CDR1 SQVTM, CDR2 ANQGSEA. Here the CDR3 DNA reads TGCAGCGTAACCCGCCAGGGGTACGATGAGCAGTTCTTC. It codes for CSVTRQGYDEQFF.

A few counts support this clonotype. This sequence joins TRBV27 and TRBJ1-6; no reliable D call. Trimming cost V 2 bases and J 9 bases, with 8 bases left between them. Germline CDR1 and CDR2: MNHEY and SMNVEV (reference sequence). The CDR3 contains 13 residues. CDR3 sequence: CASSLTPGSPLHF. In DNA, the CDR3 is TGTGCCAGCAGTTTAACCCCAGGTTCACCCCTCCACTTT.

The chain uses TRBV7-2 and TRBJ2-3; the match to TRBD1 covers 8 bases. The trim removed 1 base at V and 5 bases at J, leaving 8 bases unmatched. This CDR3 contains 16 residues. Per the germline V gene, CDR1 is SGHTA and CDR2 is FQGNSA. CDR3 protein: CASSLGARGRGDTQYF. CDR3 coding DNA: TGTGCCAGCAGCTTAGGGGCCAGGGGGCGGGGAGATACGCAGTATTTT.

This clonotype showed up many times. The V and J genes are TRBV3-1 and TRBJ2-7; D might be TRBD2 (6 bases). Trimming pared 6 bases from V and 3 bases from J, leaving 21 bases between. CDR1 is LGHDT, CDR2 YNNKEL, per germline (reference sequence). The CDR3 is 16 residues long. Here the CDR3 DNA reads TGTGCCAGCAGATATTATTCCGGGACTCCAGGCTACGAGCAGTACTTC. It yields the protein CASRYYSGTPGYEQYF.

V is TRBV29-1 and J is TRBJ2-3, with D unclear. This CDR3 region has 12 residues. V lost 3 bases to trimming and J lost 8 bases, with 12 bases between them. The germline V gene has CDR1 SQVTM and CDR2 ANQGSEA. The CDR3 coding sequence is TGCAGCGTTGATGGGGTCCCAGGTACGCAGTATTTT. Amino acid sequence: CSVDGVPGTQYF.

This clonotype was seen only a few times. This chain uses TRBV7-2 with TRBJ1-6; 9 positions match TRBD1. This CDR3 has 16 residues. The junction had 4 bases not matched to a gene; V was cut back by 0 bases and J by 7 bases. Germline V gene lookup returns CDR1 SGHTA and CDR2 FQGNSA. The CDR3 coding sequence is TGTGCCAGCAGCTTAGCTTGGGGACAGGGAAATTCACCCCTCCACTTT. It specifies CASSLAWGQGNSPLHF.

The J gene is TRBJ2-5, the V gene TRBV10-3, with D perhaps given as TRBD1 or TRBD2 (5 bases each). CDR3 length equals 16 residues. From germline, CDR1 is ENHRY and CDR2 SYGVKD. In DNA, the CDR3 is TGTGGGATCAGTGGGACGAGCCTAGAGTACCAAGAGACCCAGTACTTC. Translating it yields CGISGTSLEYQETQYF.

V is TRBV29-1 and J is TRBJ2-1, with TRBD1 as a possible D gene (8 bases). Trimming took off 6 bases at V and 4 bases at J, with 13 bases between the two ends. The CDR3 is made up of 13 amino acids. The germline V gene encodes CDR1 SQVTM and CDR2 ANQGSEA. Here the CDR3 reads CSVQGGGYNEQFF. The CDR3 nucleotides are TGCAGCGTACAGGGGGGGGGGTACAATGAGCAGTTCTTC.

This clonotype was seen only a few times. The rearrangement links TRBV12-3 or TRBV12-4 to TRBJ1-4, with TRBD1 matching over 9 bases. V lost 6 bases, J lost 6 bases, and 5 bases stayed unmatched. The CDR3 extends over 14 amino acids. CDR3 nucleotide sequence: TGTGCCAGCAGCGACAGGGGGAACTATGAAAAACTGTTTTTT. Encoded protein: CASSDRGNYEKLFF.

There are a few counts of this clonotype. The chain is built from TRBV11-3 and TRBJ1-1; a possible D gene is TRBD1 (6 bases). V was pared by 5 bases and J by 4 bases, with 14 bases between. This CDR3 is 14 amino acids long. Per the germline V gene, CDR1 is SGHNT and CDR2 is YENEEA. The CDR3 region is CASSPQGTGTEAFF. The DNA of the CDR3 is TGTGCCAGCAGCCCACAGGGTACCGGCACTGAAGCTTTCTTT.

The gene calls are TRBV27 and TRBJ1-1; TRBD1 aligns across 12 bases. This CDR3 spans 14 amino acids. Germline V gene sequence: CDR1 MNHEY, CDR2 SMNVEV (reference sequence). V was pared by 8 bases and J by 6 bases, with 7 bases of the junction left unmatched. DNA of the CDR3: TGTGCCAGCCGCGGGACAGGGGGCAACTCTGAAGCTTTCTTT. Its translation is CASRGTGGNSEAFF.

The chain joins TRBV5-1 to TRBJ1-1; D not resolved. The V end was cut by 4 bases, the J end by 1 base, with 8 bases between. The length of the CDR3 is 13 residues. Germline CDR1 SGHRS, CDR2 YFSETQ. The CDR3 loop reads CASSKIENTEAFF. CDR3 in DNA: TGCGCCAGCAGCAAAATAGAGAACACTGAAGCTTTCTTT.